The rows below give T cell receptor beta chains drawn from one sample of a study of blood T cell repertoires in COVID-19. Clones were sequenced by immunoSEQ multiplex PCR, and TCRdb holds only the in-frame ones, with some missing. The sample contains some 390,000 clones, roughly nine tenths of which appear only once. The material sequenced was PBMCs or T cells enriched from blood (not recorded which). The receptors shown here come from a man aged 30 to 45 who had recovered from COVID-19. CDR3s include the opening cysteine and the closing phenylalanine or tryptophan. A D gene is named only where the DNA matches it firmly. The size entry is marked missing in some rows and otherwise reads once, few, many or a size class.

v_call: TRBV3-1/TRBV3-2; clone_size: .; j_call: TRBJ1-1; d_call: .; cdr3_nt: TGTGCCAGCAGCCAAGGGGCAGGGCTGGGGAACACTGAAGCTTTCTTT; cdr3_aa: CASSQGAGLGNTEAFF
v_call: TRBV5-4; clone_size: .; j_call: TRBJ1-1; d_call: .; cdr3_nt: TGTGCCAGCAGCTCCGAAACGAGAAACACTGAAGCTTTCTTT; cdr3_aa: CASSSETRNTEAFF
v_call: TRBV29-1; clone_size: .; j_call: TRBJ2-1; d_call: TRBD2; cdr3_nt: TGCAGCGTTGAACCTAGCGGGAGCGAGCAGTTCTTC; cdr3_aa: CSVEPSGSEQFF
v_call: TRBV28; clone_size: .; j_call: TRBJ1-5; d_call: .; cdr3_nt: TGTGCCAGCAGTTTTTCCCCCAGGGGAAAGGATCAGCCCCAGCATTTT; cdr3_aa: CASSFSPRGKDQPQHF
v_call: TRBV4-1; clone_size: .; j_call: TRBJ1-4; d_call: TRBD1; cdr3_nt: TGCGCCAGCAGCCAGTCACCGGGACAGGACCTGGGTGAAAAACTGTTTTTT; cdr3_aa: CASSQSPGQDLGEKLFF
v_call: TRBV24-1; clone_size: .; j_call: TRBJ2-2; d_call: TRBD2; cdr3_nt: TGTGCCACCGCTTCCGCGGGAGCCGGCACCGGGGAGCTGTTTTTT; cdr3_aa: CATASAGAGTGELFF
v_call: TRBV3-1/TRBV3-2; clone_size: .; j_call: TRBJ2-1; d_call: TRBD2; cdr3_nt: TGTGCCAGCAGCCCCGGACTAGCGGGAGTCAATGAGCAGTTCTTC; cdr3_aa: CASSPGLAGVNEQFF
v_call: TRBV18; clone_size: .; j_call: TRBJ2-7; d_call: TRBD1; cdr3_nt: TGTGCCAGCTCACCTGCCCGGGACAGCTCTATGGTGCAGTACTTC; cdr3_aa: CASSPARDSSMVQYF
v_call: TRBV18; clone_size: .; j_call: TRBJ1-3; d_call: .; cdr3_nt: TGTGCCAGCTCACACGACAGGTACTCTGGAAACACCATATATTTT; cdr3_aa: CASSHDRYSGNTIYF
v_call: TRBV7-6; clone_size: .; j_call: TRBJ1-2; d_call: .; cdr3_nt: TGTGCCAGCAGCTCGACGACAGCCTCTAACTATGGCTACACCTTC; cdr3_aa: CASSSTTASNYGYTF
v_call: TRBV7-2; clone_size: .; j_call: TRBJ2-7; d_call: .; cdr3_nt: TGTGCCAGCAGCCGGCAACCCGGGAATTCTTACGAGCAGTACTTC; cdr3_aa: CASSRQPGNSYEQYF
v_call: TRBV15; clone_size: .; j_call: TRBJ1-5; d_call: .; cdr3_nt: TGTGCCACCAGCAGACTTCAGGGCTATAGCAATCAGCCCCAGCATTTT; cdr3_aa: CATSRLQGYSNQPQHF
v_call: TRBV28; clone_size: .; j_call: TRBJ1-5; d_call: TRBD1; cdr3_nt: TGTGCCAGCAGTTTGCCTGGACAGGGCTATCAGCCCCAGCATTTT; cdr3_aa: CASSLPGQGYQPQHF
v_call: TRBV19; clone_size: .; j_call: TRBJ1-4; d_call: .; cdr3_nt: TGTGCCAGTAGGGCCGGAGGGGATGAAAAACTGTTTTTT; cdr3_aa: CASRAGGDEKLFF
v_call: TRBV12-3/TRBV12-4; clone_size: .; j_call: TRBJ2-5; d_call: .; cdr3_nt: TGTGCCAGCAGAATTAGCCTGGAGACCCAGTACTTC; cdr3_aa: CASRISLETQYF
v_call: TRBV27; clone_size: .; j_call: TRBJ1-5; d_call: .; cdr3_nt: TGTGCCAGCAGTTTAGAGGGGGGGAATCAGCCCCAGCATTTT; cdr3_aa: CASSLEGGNQPQHF
v_call: TRBV23-1; clone_size: .; j_call: TRBJ1-4; d_call: .; cdr3_nt: TGCGCCAGCAGGCGGGATGTCGCCACAACTAATGAAAAACTGTTTTTT; cdr3_aa: CASRRDVATTNEKLFF
v_call: TRBV27; clone_size: .; j_call: TRBJ1-5; d_call: TRBD1; cdr3_nt: TGTGCCAGCAGTCCCTCACAGGGGAGAAATCAGCCCCAGCATTTT; cdr3_aa: CASSPSQGRNQPQHF
v_call: TRBV6-5; clone_size: .; j_call: TRBJ1-2; d_call: TRBD1; cdr3_nt: TGTGCCAGCAGTTACTCGACAGGGGGACCGAACTATGGCTACACCTTC; cdr3_aa: CASSYSTGGPNYGYTF
v_call: TRBV18; clone_size: .; j_call: TRBJ2-1; d_call: .; cdr3_nt: TGTGCCAGCTCAACCCAGACAGTCTACAATGAGCAGTTCTTC; cdr3_aa: CASSTQTVYNEQFF
v_call: TRBV5-4; clone_size: .; j_call: TRBJ2-5; d_call: TRBD2; cdr3_nt: TGTGCCAGCAGCCCCAGACCCCCCTCAGCGGGGAAAGAGACCCAGTACTTC; cdr3_aa: CASSPRPPSAGKETQYF
v_call: TRBV5-1; clone_size: .; j_call: TRBJ1-6; d_call: .; cdr3_nt: TGCGCCAGCAGCTTACAAACCCAAAATTCACCCCTCCACTTT; cdr3_aa: CASSLQTQNSPLHF
v_call: TRBV11-2; clone_size: .; j_call: TRBJ1-4; d_call: TRBD1; cdr3_nt: TGTGCCAGCAGCATATGGGACAGGGACGGGGAAAAACTGTTTTTT; cdr3_aa: CASSIWDRDGEKLFF
v_call: TRBV7-9; clone_size: once; j_call: TRBJ1-6; d_call: TRBD1; cdr3_nt: TGTGCCAGCAGCCCGCCGACAGGGGACAATTCACCCCTCCACTTT; cdr3_aa: CASSPPTGDNSPLHF
v_call: TRBV5-1; clone_size: .; j_call: TRBJ1-2; d_call: TRBD1; cdr3_nt: TGCGCCAGCAGGGAGACAGGGGGCTATGGCTACACCTTC; cdr3_aa: CASRETGGYGYTF
v_call: TRBV7-9; clone_size: .; j_call: TRBJ2-1; d_call: TRBD2; cdr3_nt: TGTGCCAGCAGCCCCGGACTAGCGGGAGCTGGGAGTGAGCAGTTCTTC; cdr3_aa: CASSPGLAGAGSEQFF
v_call: TRBV19; clone_size: .; j_call: TRBJ2-1; d_call: .; cdr3_nt: TGTGCCAGTAGCTCCCCGCTCGCGGCATACAATGAGCAGTTCTTC; cdr3_aa: CASSSPLAAYNEQFF
v_call: TRBV7-9; clone_size: .; j_call: TRBJ2-2; d_call: .; cdr3_nt: TGTGCCAGCAGCCGCCCCAGGCGCAATCCCCTCGGGGGCACCGGGGAGCTGTTTTTT; cdr3_aa: CASSRPRRNPLGGTGELFF
v_call: TRBV5-4; clone_size: few; j_call: TRBJ1-6; d_call: .; cdr3_nt: TGTGCCAGCAGCTTGGACAGAGATAATTCACCCCTCCACTTT; cdr3_aa: CASSLDRDNSPLHF
v_call: TRBV2; clone_size: .; j_call: TRBJ1-1; d_call: .; cdr3_nt: TGTGCCAGCAGAGAAGGCAGGGTGAGGACTGAAGCTTTCTTT; cdr3_aa: CASREGRVRTEAFF
v_call: TRBV28; clone_size: .; j_call: TRBJ1-2; d_call: .; cdr3_nt: TGTGCCAGCAGTTCCGCTGGACAGAACTATGGCTACACCTTC; cdr3_aa: CASSSAGQNYGYTF
v_call: TRBV5-6; clone_size: .; j_call: TRBJ2-7; d_call: TRBD1; cdr3_nt: TGTGCCAGCAGCTTGGTCACAGGGGCCCCCTACGAGCAGTACTTC; cdr3_aa: CASSLVTGAPYEQYF
v_call: TRBV6-1; clone_size: .; j_call: TRBJ2-5; d_call: .; cdr3_nt: TGTGCCAGCAGCCCCGAGGTGATAGAGACCCAGTACTTC; cdr3_aa: CASSPEVIETQYF
v_call: TRBV15; clone_size: .; j_call: TRBJ2-3; d_call: TRBD2; cdr3_nt: TGTGCCACCAGCAGAGTAGCGGGTTCTAGCACAGATACGCAGTATTTT; cdr3_aa: CATSRVAGSSTDTQYF
v_call: TRBV4-1; clone_size: .; j_call: TRBJ2-1; d_call: TRBD2; cdr3_nt: TGCGCCAGCAGCCAAGAGGGGAGCGGGGTCTCCTACAATGAGCAGTTCTTC; cdr3_aa: CASSQEGSGVSYNEQFF
v_call: TRBV27; clone_size: .; j_call: TRBJ2-1; d_call: .; cdr3_nt: TGTGCCAGCAGTTTTCCAGGGTTGAATGAGCAGTTCTTC; cdr3_aa: CASSFPGLNEQFF
v_call: TRBV4-1; clone_size: .; j_call: TRBJ2-3; d_call: TRBD2; cdr3_nt: TGCGCCAGCAGCCACGGGGACTATCGCACAGATACGCAGTATTTT; cdr3_aa: CASSHGDYRTDTQYF
v_call: TRBV7-2; clone_size: .; j_call: TRBJ2-7; d_call: TRBD2; cdr3_nt: TGTGCCAGCAGCTTCGCAGGACCGGGGGGCGAGCAGTACTTC; cdr3_aa: CASSFAGPGGEQYF
v_call: TRBV5-8; clone_size: .; j_call: TRBJ2-1; d_call: TRBD2; cdr3_nt: TGTGCCAGCAGCGGAGGGCCTCTAGCGGGAAGCAATGAGCAGTTCTTC; cdr3_aa: CASSGGPLAGSNEQFF
v_call: TRBV5-1; clone_size: .; j_call: TRBJ2-3; d_call: TRBD2; cdr3_nt: TGCGCCAGCAGCTGGACTAGCGGGGGCACAGATACGCAGTATTTT; cdr3_aa: CASSWTSGGTDTQYF
v_call: TRBV24-1; clone_size: few; j_call: TRBJ2-1; d_call: .; cdr3_nt: TGTGCCACCAGTGATCATGAGGTGTCCTACAATGAGCAGTTCTTC; cdr3_aa: CATSDHEVSYNEQFF
v_call: TRBV10-1; clone_size: few; j_call: TRBJ1-5; d_call: .; cdr3_nt: TGCGCCAGCAGTCCCAAACCCTACAGGGAAAATCAGCCCCAGCATTTT; cdr3_aa: CASSPKPYRENQPQHF
v_call: TRBV9; clone_size: few; j_call: TRBJ2-2; d_call: .; cdr3_nt: TGTGCCAGCAGCGTGAGGGGACATCAGCGGAACACCGGGGAGCTGTTTTTT; cdr3_aa: CASSVRGHQRNTGELFF
v_call: TRBV28; clone_size: .; j_call: TRBJ1-3; d_call: .; cdr3_nt: TGTGCCAGCCATGACAGGTCATCTGGAAACACCATATATTTT; cdr3_aa: CASHDRSSGNTIYF
v_call: TRBV14; clone_size: .; j_call: TRBJ2-1; d_call: TRBD2; cdr3_nt: TGTGCCAGCAGCCCGTTTGTACTAGCGGAAATAAAGGAGCAGTTCTTC; cdr3_aa: CASSPFVLAEIKEQFF
v_call: TRBV9; clone_size: .; j_call: TRBJ1-3; d_call: .; cdr3_nt: TGTGCCAGCAGCGTAGACGGAGGCGGCGACTCTGGAAACACCATATATTTT; cdr3_aa: CASSVDGGGDSGNTIYF
v_call: TRBV20-1; clone_size: .; j_call: TRBJ1-1; d_call: .; cdr3_nt: TGCAGTGCTCCGGGGAAAACTGAAGCTTTCTTT; cdr3_aa: CSAPGKTEAFF
v_call: TRBV6-5; clone_size: once; j_call: TRBJ1-1; d_call: .; cdr3_nt: TGTGCCAGCAGTTACACGGGATCCGACAGGGAAGCTTTCTTT; cdr3_aa: CASSYTGSDREAFF
v_call: TRBV6-5; clone_size: .; j_call: TRBJ1-3; d_call: TRBD1; cdr3_nt: TGTGCCAGCACTCGGCTGGGGACAGCTGGAAACACCATATATTTT; cdr3_aa: CASTRLGTAGNTIYF
v_call: TRBV2; clone_size: once; j_call: TRBJ2-7; d_call: .; cdr3_nt: TGTGCCAGCACGAACAGAATTTACTACGAGCAGTACTTC; cdr3_aa: CASTNRIYYEQYF
v_call: TRBV13; clone_size: .; j_call: TRBJ2-7; d_call: .; cdr3_nt: TGTGCCAGCAGTTACGGGACTCCCGCCTACGAGCAGTACTTC; cdr3_aa: CASSYGTPAYEQYF
v_call: TRBV28; clone_size: .; j_call: TRBJ2-7; d_call: .; cdr3_nt: TGTGCCAGCACCACCTCTATGGTCTACGAGCAGTACTTC; cdr3_aa: CASTTSMVYEQYF
v_call: TRBV10-2; clone_size: .; j_call: TRBJ1-4; d_call: .; cdr3_nt: TGCGCCAGCAGTGCAGGGAACGAAAAACTGTTTTTT; cdr3_aa: CASSAGNEKLFF
v_call: TRBV12-3/TRBV12-4; clone_size: .; j_call: TRBJ1-5; d_call: .; cdr3_nt: TGTGCCAGCAGTTTCGGTAAGCAGCCCCAGCATTTT; cdr3_aa: CASSFGKQPQHF